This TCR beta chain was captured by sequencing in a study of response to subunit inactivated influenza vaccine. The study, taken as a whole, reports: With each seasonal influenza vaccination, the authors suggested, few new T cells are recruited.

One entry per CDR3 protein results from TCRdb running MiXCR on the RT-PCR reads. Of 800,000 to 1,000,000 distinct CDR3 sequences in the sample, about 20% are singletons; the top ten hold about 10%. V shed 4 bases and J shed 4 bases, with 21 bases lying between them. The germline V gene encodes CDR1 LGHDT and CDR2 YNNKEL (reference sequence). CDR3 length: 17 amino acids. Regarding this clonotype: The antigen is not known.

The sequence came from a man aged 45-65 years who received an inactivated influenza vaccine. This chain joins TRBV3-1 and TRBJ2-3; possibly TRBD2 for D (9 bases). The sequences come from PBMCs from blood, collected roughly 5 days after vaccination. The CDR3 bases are TGTGCCAGCAGCCCCCTAAGCGGGGGGACAGGTGCAGATACGCAGTATTTT. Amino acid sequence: CASSPLSGGTGADTQYF.